Sequencing of this T cell receptor beta chain was carried out in a study of T cell repertoires in cytomegalovirus infection. For the study at large: Recently identified HLA-C-restricted CMV epitopes and well-studied HLA-B-restricted CMV epitopes were used by the study. Through public TCR beta signatures, both CMV infection and matching HLA type were indicated.

The CDR3 extends over 15 amino acids. The germline V gene encodes CDR1 SGHTA and CDR2 FQGNSA. J lost 1 base, V lost 5 bases, and 7 bases had no gene match. This clonotype was counted at least ten times. Its specificity is unknown. One entry per CDR3 protein results from TCRdb running MiXCR on the reads. The sample records approximately 390,000 distinct CDR3 sequences, about 35% being singletons. Study outcomes and limitations: The cumulative frequency of public TCR beta families distinguished individuals who carried CMV together with the relevant HLA. The ex vivo response was dominated by HLA-C-restricted CMV-specific TCR beta clonotypes.

The sequenced sample was cultured PBMCs, obtained from culture after CMV antigen stimulation. The rearrangement joins TRBV7-2 to TRBJ2-5; 7 bases are a match to TRBD1. This receptor was identified in a human donor in good health (CMV status not recorded). Some clones in this sample may be carry-over from other donors' samples. As DNA, the CDR3 is TGTGCCAGCAGCGCCCAGACAGGGTCCCAAGAGACCCAGTACTTC. It is translated as CASSAQTGSQETQYF.